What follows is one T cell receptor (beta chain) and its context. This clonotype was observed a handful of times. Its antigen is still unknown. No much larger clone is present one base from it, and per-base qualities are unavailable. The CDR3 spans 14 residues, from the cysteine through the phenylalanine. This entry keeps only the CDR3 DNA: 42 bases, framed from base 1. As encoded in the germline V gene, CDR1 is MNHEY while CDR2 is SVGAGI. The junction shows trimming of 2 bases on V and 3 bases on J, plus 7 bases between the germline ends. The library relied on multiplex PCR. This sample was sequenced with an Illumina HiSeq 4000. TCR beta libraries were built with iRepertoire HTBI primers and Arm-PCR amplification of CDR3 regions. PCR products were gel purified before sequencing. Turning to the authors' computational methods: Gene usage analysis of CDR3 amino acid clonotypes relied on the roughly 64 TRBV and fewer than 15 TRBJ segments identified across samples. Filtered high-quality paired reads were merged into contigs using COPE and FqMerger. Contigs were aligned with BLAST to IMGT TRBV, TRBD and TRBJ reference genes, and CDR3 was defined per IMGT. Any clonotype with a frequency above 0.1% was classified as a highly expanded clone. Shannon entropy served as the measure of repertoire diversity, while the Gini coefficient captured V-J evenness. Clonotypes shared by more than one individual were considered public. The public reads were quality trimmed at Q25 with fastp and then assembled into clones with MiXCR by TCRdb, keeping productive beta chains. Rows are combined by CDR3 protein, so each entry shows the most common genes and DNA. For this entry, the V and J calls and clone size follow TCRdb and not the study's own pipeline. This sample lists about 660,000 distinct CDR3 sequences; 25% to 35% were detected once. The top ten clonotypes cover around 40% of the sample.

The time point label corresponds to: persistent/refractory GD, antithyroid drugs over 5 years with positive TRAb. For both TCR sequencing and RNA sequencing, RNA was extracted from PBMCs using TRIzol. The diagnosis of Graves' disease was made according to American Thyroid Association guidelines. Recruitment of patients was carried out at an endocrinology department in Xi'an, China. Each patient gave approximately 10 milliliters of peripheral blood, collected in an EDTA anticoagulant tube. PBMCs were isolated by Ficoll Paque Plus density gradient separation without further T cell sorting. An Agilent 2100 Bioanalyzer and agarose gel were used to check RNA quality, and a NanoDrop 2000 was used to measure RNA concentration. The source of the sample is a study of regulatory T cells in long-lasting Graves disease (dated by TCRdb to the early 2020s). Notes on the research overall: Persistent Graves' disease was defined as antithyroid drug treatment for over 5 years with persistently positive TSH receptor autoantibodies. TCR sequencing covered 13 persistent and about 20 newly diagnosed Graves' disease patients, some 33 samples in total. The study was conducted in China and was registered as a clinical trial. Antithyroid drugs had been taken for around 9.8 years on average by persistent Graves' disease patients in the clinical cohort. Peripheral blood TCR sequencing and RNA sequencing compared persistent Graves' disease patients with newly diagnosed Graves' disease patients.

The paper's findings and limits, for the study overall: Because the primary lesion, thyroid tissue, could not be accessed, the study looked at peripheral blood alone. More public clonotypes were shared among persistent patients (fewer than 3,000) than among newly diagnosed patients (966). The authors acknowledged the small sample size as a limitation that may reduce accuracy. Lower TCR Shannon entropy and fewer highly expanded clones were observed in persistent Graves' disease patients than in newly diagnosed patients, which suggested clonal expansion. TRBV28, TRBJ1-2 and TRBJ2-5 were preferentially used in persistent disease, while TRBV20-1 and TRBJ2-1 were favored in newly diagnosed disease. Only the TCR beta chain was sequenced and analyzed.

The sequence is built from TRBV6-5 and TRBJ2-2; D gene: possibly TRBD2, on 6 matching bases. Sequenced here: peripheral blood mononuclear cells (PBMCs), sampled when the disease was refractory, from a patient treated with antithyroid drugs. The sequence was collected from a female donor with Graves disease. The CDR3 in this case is CASSYLAYTGELFF. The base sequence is TGTGCCAGCAGTTACCTAGCGTACACCGGGGAGCTGTTTTTT.